This paragraph reports one TCR beta chain. The CDR3 consists of 14 residues. The V gene's germline CDR1 is SNHLY and CDR2 FYNNEI. V shed 9 bases and J 1 base; nucleotides not matched to a gene: 7. In the authors' methods: It was from reference gene primer amplification that nucleated cell counts were estimated. Sequencing used immunoSEQ multiplex PCR; TCRdb keeps in-frame clones, though not all of them. Clonal size and the V and J genes are those of that table, whereas D and trimming came from the DNA. The sample carries around 190,000 clones, roughly 80% recorded once. The data belong to a study of blood T cell repertoires in COVID-19. Study-level information: Acute and convalescent COVID-19 specimens originated in the United States, Italy and Spain. T cells, B-cell-depleted T cells, or PBMCs supplied cDNA or gDNA.

This TCR was recovered from a human donor in a cohort sampled during active COVID-19. Material: peripheral blood. The genes are TRBV2 and TRBJ2-7, with 9 bases that match TRBD1. CDR3 residues: CARKTGGPSYEQYF. The CDR3 region has the DNA TGTGCCAGGAAGACAGGGGGTCCTTCCTACGAGCAGTACTTC.